The rows below give T cell receptor beta chains drawn from one sample of a study of blood T cell repertoires in COVID-19. The data were produced by immunoSEQ multiplex PCR, yet TCRdb's version contains in-frame clones alone and is incomplete. Among 450,000 or so clones, around nine tenths were seen once, and the ten largest hold around 1.5%. Material for sequencing was peripheral blood. All receptors come from a woman aged 40-49 years with COVID-19, enrolled during active disease. CDR3s include the opening cysteine and the closing phenylalanine or tryptophan. Each record gives: clone size, J gene, D gene, V gene, CDR3 DNA, CDR3 protein. D genes are given only for firm matches. Size values are once, few and many counts, or a class for expanded clones, and some rows have none.

few TRBJ2-7 TRBD2 TRBV6-5 TGTGCCAGCAGTTACTCTCTCGGGGGGGGTTTCTACGAGCAGTACTTC CASSYSLGGGFYEQYF
- TRBJ2-1 TRBD2 TRBV19 TGTGCCAGTAGTATCGGGGGGAGGGATGAGCAGTTCTTC CASSIGGRDEQFF
- TRBJ2-3 - TRBV9 TGTGCCAGCAGCGTAGGGTCTAGCCGTTACACAGATACGCAGTATTTT CASSVGSSRYTDTQYF
few TRBJ1-1 - TRBV14 TGTGCCAGCAGCCAAGATTTTACGGTGAGAGCTTTCTTT CASSQDFTVRAFF
- TRBJ1-1 - TRBV6-5 TGTGCCAGCAGTTACTCTGGCGGCACTGAAGCTTTCTTT CASSYSGGTEAFF
- TRBJ1-4 - TRBV6-2/TRBV6-3 TGTGCCAGCAGTTACGTCGGGGGTGAAAAACTGTTTTTT CASSYVGGEKLFF
- TRBJ2-2 TRBD1 TRBV9 TGTGCCAGCAGCCCCTGGACAGGGCCCGGGGAGCTGTTTTTT CASSPWTGPGELFF
- TRBJ2-5 - TRBV28 TGTGCCAGCAGTTTTCCCCTCGGACAGGGACTAAAGTACCAAGAGACCCAGTACTTC CASSFPLGQGLKYQETQYF
few TRBJ1-2 TRBD1 TRBV6-5 TGTGCCAGCAGTACAGGGGACTATGGCTACACCTTC CASSTGDYGYTF
- TRBJ2-7 - TRBV27 TGTGCCAGCAGTTTAGCGGGACTCACCTTATACGAGCAGTACTTC CASSLAGLTLYEQYF
- TRBJ2-1 - TRBV27 TGTGCCAGCAGCGCTCCCGGGACAGTACTAGCTCGGGTGCACAATGAGCAGTTCTTC CASSAPGTVLARVHNEQFF
- TRBJ1-2 - TRBV28 TGTGCCAGCAGTTTATACTCTAACTATGGCTACACCTTC CASSLYSNYGYTF
- TRBJ1-2 TRBD1 TRBV5-4 TGTGCCAGCAGCCCGGGACAGGGCGTCCATGGCTACACCTTC CASSPGQGVHGYTF
- TRBJ2-4 TRBD1 TRBV15 TGTGCCACCAGCAGAGATTTGGACAGGCTCAAGTACTTC CATSRDLDRLKYF
few TRBJ1-1 TRBD1 TRBV7-6 TGTGCCAGCAGTCCAAAGACAGGGGGAGGGGGAGCTTTCTTT CASSPKTGGGGAFF
- TRBJ1-5 - TRBV6-2/TRBV6-3 TGTGCCAGCAGCCCCTCCCTTCAGCCCCAGCATTTT CASSPSLQPQHF
- TRBJ2-1 TRBD2 TRBV29-1 TGCAGCGCCTTAGCGGGAGTTCCTGAATCGAGTGAGCAGTTCTTC CSALAGVPESSEQFF
- TRBJ1-5 - TRBV12-3/TRBV12-4 TGTGCCAGCGAAGCGGGGGCTAATCAGCCCCAGCATTTT CASEAGANQPQHF
- TRBJ2-7 - TRBV4-1 TGCGCCAGCAGCCAACGCCTGGGAGACTACGAGCAGTACTTC CASSQRLGDYEQYF
- TRBJ1-3 - TRBV11-3 TGTGCCAGCAGCAGGGGCCCTGGAAACACCATATATTTT CASSRGPGNTIYF
- TRBJ2-7 - TRBV5-6 TGTGCCAGCAGCTTCACCGGGACAAAGGCCTTAGAGCAGTACTTC CASSFTGTKALEQYF
few TRBJ2-1 TRBD1 TRBV27 TGTGCCAGCAGTTTAGGACAGGGGCCTCACAATGAGCAGTTCTTC CASSLGQGPHNEQFF
- TRBJ2-7 TRBD1 TRBV28 TGTGCCAGCAGTTCGCAACGCCTCGGGACAGGGGGCTTCTACGAGCAGTACTTC CASSSQRLGTGGFYEQYF
- TRBJ2-7 - TRBV6-5 TGTGCCAGCAGTTTGGGCCCGAGACAGGCCTACGAGCAGTACTTC CASSLGPRQAYEQYF
- TRBJ2-2 TRBD2 TRBV25-1 TGTGCCACCACGGGACTAGCGGGAACGAACACCGGGGAGCTGTTTTTT CATTGLAGTNTGELFF
- TRBJ2-4 TRBD1 TRBV7-2 TGTGCCAGCAGCTTAGCGCGAGCGACAGGGGAAAACATTCAGTACTTC CASSLARATGENIQYF
- TRBJ1-5 - TRBV9 TGTGCCAGCAGCGTAGCCGGGGAGAGCCATCAGCCCCAGCATTTT CASSVAGESHQPQHF
once TRBJ2-7 - TRBV7-3 TGTGCCAGCAGCTTAAGCGGGACAGAGACTAGCGAGCAGTACTTC CASSLSGTETSEQYF
- TRBJ1-6 - TRBV6-5 TGTGCCAGCAGTTATGGACAGAATAATTCACCCCTCCACTTT CASSYGQNNSPLHF
- TRBJ2-7 TRBD2 TRBV28 TGTGCCAGCAGTTCGACTAGCGGGAGCCCCTTCTACGAGCAGTACTTC CASSSTSGSPFYEQYF
- TRBJ1-2 - TRBV11-2 TGTGCCAGCAGCTTAGCAATTAGGGGAGGCTACACCTTC CASSLAIRGGYTF
once TRBJ1-2 TRBD1 TRBV19 TGTGCCAGTAGTATGGATTTTGGACAGGGTCATGGCTACACCTTC CASSMDFGQGHGYTF
- TRBJ1-2 - TRBV5-1 TGCGCCAGCAGCCCAGCAGGGCTGGACGGCTACACCTTC CASSPAGLDGYTF
- TRBJ1-2 TRBD1 TRBV27 TGTGCCAGCAGTTTTAAGGGACAGGGTCATGGCTACACCTTC CASSFKGQGHGYTF
- TRBJ2-5 TRBD1 TRBV5-6 TGTGCCAGCACCCCACAGGGGGCAGAGACCCAGTACTTC CASTPQGAETQYF
- TRBJ2-3 - TRBV5-6 TGTGCCAGCATGCCAGAACCTAGCACAGATACGCAGTATTTT CASMPEPSTDTQYF
- TRBJ1-4 TRBD1 TRBV7-9 TGTGCCAGCAGCCAGGGACAGGGGCTAGAAAAACTGTTTTTT CASSQGQGLEKLFF
- TRBJ2-1 TRBD2 TRBV3-1/TRBV3-2 TGTGCCAGCAGCCCAGGACTAGCGGGGGGCAGGGCCTACAATGAGCAGTTCTTC CASSPGLAGGRAYNEQFF
- TRBJ1-1 - TRBV20-1 TGCAGTGCTGGTGACGGGAACACTGAAGCTTTCTTT CSAGDGNTEAFF
- TRBJ2-7 TRBD1 TRBV3-1/TRBV3-2 TGTGCCAGCAGCCAAGCGTCGACAGGGGTCTACGAGCAGTACTTC CASSQASTGVYEQYF
- TRBJ1-6 TRBD1 TRBV10-3 TGTGCCATCAGGGGCGACAGGGGCAACGCGCAAAAATTTTCCCTCCACTTT CAIRGDRGNAQKFSLHF
- TRBJ1-5 - TRBV27 TGTGCCAGCAGTTTTGAAGAGGGTGGTCAGCCCCAGCATTTT CASSFEEGGQPQHF
- TRBJ1-2 TRBD1 TRBV28 TGTGCCAGCACAAGGCTATTTTCCGGGACAGTGATCGATGGCTACACCTTC CASTRLFSGTVIDGYTF
- TRBJ1-6 - TRBV9 TGTGCCAGCAGCCCCTGGGGCAGGGCAAATTCACCCCTCCACTTT CASSPWGRANSPLHF
- TRBJ2-1 TRBD2 TRBV5-4 TGTGCCAGCAGCTCACTAGCGGGAGGCTACAATGAGCAGTTCTTC CASSSLAGGYNEQFF
- TRBJ2-5 - TRBV3-1/TRBV3-2 TGTGCCAGCAGCACAGTGGCGGAGACCCAGTACTTC CASSTVAETQYF
- TRBJ2-1 TRBD2 TRBV28 TGTGCCAGCAGTTCCCCCCATGCGGAACTAGCGGGATACTACAATGAGCAGTTCTTC CASSSPHAELAGYYNEQFF
- TRBJ1-1 TRBD1 TRBV30 TGTGCCTGGGTACGGGACAGGGGAACTGAAGCTTTCTTT CAWVRDRGTEAFF
- TRBJ2-1 - TRBV14 TGTGCCAGCAGCCAAGTTGGGGGGTGGAGCAATGAGCAGTTCTTC CASSQVGGWSNEQFF
- TRBJ2-5 - TRBV7-2 TGTGCCAGCAGCTTGCGTGGGGGGTGGGAGACCCAGTACTTC CASSLRGGWETQYF
- TRBJ1-2 - TRBV7-2 TGTGCCAGCAGCTTAGGAAGGGAGGGGTACGGCTACACCTTC CASSLGREGYGYTF